The next 29 T cell receptor beta chains were all read from a single sample in a study of cytomegalovirus exposure and HLA in healthy donors. The PCR employed 60 Vbeta primers together with 13 Jbeta primers. Measured with immunoSEQ multiplex PCR; TCRdb has only the in-frame clones, and not every one. Of just over 150,000 clones listed, approximately 85% are singletons. The sequencing sample was made of PBMCs. The receptors here all came from a young woman in good health and CMV-seronegative.

The rearrangement joins TRBV7-9 to TRBJ2-7, with 10 bases lining up with TRBD1. Losses at the gene ends were 1 base for V and 0 bases for J; bases not matched to a gene: 9. The V gene's germline CDR1 is SEHNR and CDR2 FQNEAQ (reference sequence). The CDR3 extends over 18 amino acids. The chain's CDR3 is CASSLEGDRGPISYEQYF. CDR3 nucleotide sequence: TGTGCCAGCAGCTTAGAGGGGGACAGGGGCCCCATCTCCTACGAGCAGTACTTC.

The CDR3 sequence: CAIGETGNTEAFF. The CDR3 region has the DNA TGTGCCATCGGCGAGACAGGGAACACTGAAGCTTTCTTT. The genes are TRBV10-3 and TRBJ1-1, with D maybe TRBD1 (6 bases). The V end was cut by 8 bases, the J end by 1 base, with 11 bases between. The CDR3 is 13 residues long. Germline assignment: CDR1 ENHRY and CDR2 SYGVKD.

This chain links TRBV13 with TRBJ2-7; no clear D gene. V was trimmed by 3 bases and J by 2 bases, leaving 5 bases between them. Germline CDR1 is PRHDT and CDR2 is FYEKMQ (reference sequence). The CDR3 is 12 residues long. CDR3 residues: CASSFGAYEQYF. CDR3 sequence (DNA): TGTGCCAGCAGCTTTGGAGCCTACGAGCAGTACTTC.

J is TRBJ1-5 and V is TRBV29-1; weak D call: TRBD1 (5 bases). The V gene's germline CDR1 is SQVTM and CDR2 ANQGSEA. V was shortened by 4 bases and J by 3 bases, with 13 bases between the two germline ends. The CDR3 consists of 14 residues. CDR3 residues: CSVGGGRDNQPQHF. Written as DNA, the CDR3 is TGCAGCGTTGGCGGGGGACGGGACAATCAGCCCCAGCATTTT.

This sequence joins TRBV28 and TRBJ1-2; TRBD1 matches 9 bases. The CDR3 consists of 14 residues. The germline V gene has CDR1 MDHEN and CDR2 SYDVKM. With V trimmed by 4 bases and J by 7 bases, 7 bases remained unmatched. The CDR3 sequence is CASSWGTGKSGYTF. CDR3 sequence (DNA): TGTGCCAGCAGTTGGGGGACAGGGAAGAGTGGCTACACCTTC.

The chain carries TRBV6-4 and TRBJ2-1, with 9 nucleotides matching TRBD2. Looked up from germline, CDR1 is MRHNA and CDR2 is SNTAGT. J was trimmed by 10 bases and V by 4 bases; bases with no gene match: 11. This CDR3 spans 15 amino acids. This CDR3 reads CASSASGVVPGEQFF. The CDR3 region has the DNA TGTGCCAGCAGTGCTAGCGGGGTAGTCCCGGGGGAGCAGTTCTTC.

This chain uses TRBV27 with TRBJ2-1, with D unresolved. V gave up 1 base and J gave up 10 bases, with 11 bases separating them. Germline V gene sequence: CDR1 MNHEY, CDR2 SMNVEV (reference sequence). The CDR3 loop spans 13 amino acids. The CDR3 region is CASSLFGPQEQFF. The CDR3 coding sequence is TGTGCCAGCAGTTTATTTGGCCCCCAGGAGCAGTTCTTC.

The rearrangement links TRBV4-3 to TRBJ1-6; the D is unclear. The V end was cut by 0 bases, the J end by 9 bases, with 6 bases between. Germline values: CDR1 LGHNA, CDR2 YSLEER. This CDR3 has 13 residues. This chain's CDR3 is CASSQDVRSPLHF. For the CDR3, the DNA is TGCGCCAGCAGCCAAGATGTGCGTTCACCCCTCCACTTT.

The chain uses TRBV7-8 and TRBJ1-1, with TRBD1 as a possible D gene (5 bases). CDR3 length: 19 amino acids. The germline V gene has CDR1 SGHVS and CDR2 FQNEAQ. Trimming pared 4 bases from V and 1 base from J, leaving 25 bases between. The chain's CDR3 is CASSSKTVTGGVKNTEAFF. The DNA of the CDR3 is TGTGCCAGCAGCTCCAAGACCGTAACGGGGGGGGTTAAGAACACTGAAGCTTTCTTT.

This clone occurred once. This chain connects TRBV28 to TRBJ2-5; 7 bases match TRBD1. CDR1 and CDR2 (germline): MDHEN, SYDVKM. J gave up 5 bases and V 3 bases, and 9 bases lay outside the gene matches. The CDR3 runs 15 residues. In nucleotides, the CDR3 is TGTGCCAGCAGTTTCATCGACAGGGAGTCCGAGACCCAGTACTTC. Translating gives CASSFIDRESETQYF.

The CDR3 nucleotides read TGCGCCAGCAGCCAAGGGGACAGCGGTACCTACGAGCAGTACTTC. Translation gives CASSQGDSGTYEQYF. The chain is built from TRBV4-3 and TRBJ2-7; TRBD1 matches at 7 bases. Germline CDR1 is LGHNA and CDR2 is YSLEER. This CDR3 spans 15 amino acids. Trimming removed 1 base from V and 2 bases from J; junction bases left unmatched: 5.

The V call is TRBV7-2, the J call TRBJ2-7; D is perhaps TRBD1 (5 bases). The V gene lost 4 bases and the J gene lost 3 bases, with 16 bases spanning the gap. There are 15 residues in the CDR3. Germline-derived CDR1 and CDR2 are SGHTA and FQGNSA. In DNA form, the CDR3 reads TGTGCCAGCAGCTCCGCCCCCAGGGCTGGCTACGAGCAGTACTTC. It yields the protein CASSSAPRAGYEQYF.

This clone has just one count. This chain joins TRBV19 and TRBJ2-1, with 7 bases lining up with TRBD2. Looked up from germline, CDR1 is LNHDA and CDR2 is SQIVND (reference sequence). The CDR3 length is 16 residues. Unmatched junction bases numbered 16, after V lost 5 bases and J lost 9 bases. CDR3 sequence: CASSVRGEGGPVEQFF. CDR3 nucleotide sequence: TGTGCCAGTAGTGTCCGGGGTGAGGGAGGGCCGGTTGAGCAGTTCTTC.

The rearrangement uses TRBV27 and TRBJ2-3; 9 bases fit TRBD2. The germline gives CDR1 MNHEY, CDR2 SMNVEV (reference sequence). J was trimmed by 1 base and V by 3 bases; bases with no gene match: 2. There are 15 residues in the CDR3. DNA for the CDR3: TGTGCCAGCAGTTTCTTAGCGGGGGGCACAGATACGCAGTATTTT. This gives the protein CASSFLAGGTDTQYF.

The chain carries TRBV5-1 and TRBJ2-7, with TRBD2 as a possible D gene (5 bases). The CDR3 totals 13 residues. Germline values: CDR1 SGHRS, CDR2 YFSETQ. The V end was cut by 4 bases, the J end by 2 bases, with 10 bases between. CDR3 DNA: TGCGCCAGCAGCCCTCTCGGGGCCTACGAGCAGTACTTC. Translation: CASSPLGAYEQYF.

V is TRBV11-2 and J is TRBJ2-1; perhaps TRBD1 as D (6 bases). The V and J ends lost 1 base and 10 bases respectively, with 20 bases between them. This CDR3 has 16 residues. Germline V gene lookup returns CDR1 SGHAT and CDR2 FQNNGV. The CDR3 region has the DNA TGTGCCAGCAGCTTAGTAGGTGGGGGCTCTCTCATGGAGCAGTTCTTC. This codes for CASSLVGGGSLMEQFF.

CDR3: CASTGGGLGYYNEQFF. The CDR3 DNA sequence: TGTGCCAGCACCGGAGGGGGACTAGGGTACTACAATGAGCAGTTCTTC. The chain is built from TRBV2 and TRBJ2-1, with 8 bases aligning to TRBD2. The trim removed 7 bases at V and 3 bases at J, leaving 11 bases unmatched. CDR3 size: 16 residues. From germline, CDR1 is SNHLY and CDR2 FYNNEI.

This chain connects TRBV28 to TRBJ1-1; the match to TRBD1 covers 10 bases. Unmatched junction bases numbered 10, after V lost 8 bases and J lost 7 bases. The length of the CDR3 is 14 residues. CDR1 is MDHEN, CDR2 SYDVKM, per germline. In DNA form, the CDR3 reads TGTGCCAGCTTCCCCGGGACAGGGGCGGGTGAAGCTTTCTTT. This sequence encodes CASFPGTGAGEAFF.

This clone has a single count. This sequence joins TRBV27 and TRBJ2-7; TRBD1 matches 8 bases. From germline, CDR1 is MNHEY and CDR2 SMNVEV (reference sequence). The CDR3 runs to 17 residues. Germline trimming cut 3 bases from V and 2 bases from J; bases unmatched to any gene: 12. The CDR3 is CASSLSAGTGRAYEQYF. CDR3 bases: TGTGCCAGCAGTTTGTCAGCCGGGACAGGTCGCGCCTACGAGCAGTACTTC.

On this clone itself: At one boundary the junction diverges from the germline segment, which might be a read error. The V call is TRBV7-7, the J call TRBJ2-5; D is uncertain. This CDR3 spans 15 amino acids. The germline V gene encodes CDR1 SSHAT and CDR2 FNYEAQ (reference sequence). CDR3 protein: CASSLGPSLVGEQYF. The CDR3, as DNA: TGTGCTAGCAGCTTAGGGCCGAGTCTAGTTGGTGAGCAGTACTTC.

The rearrangement joins TRBV28 to TRBJ1-2; D is uncertain. This CDR3 comprises 14 residues. Trimming left V 2 bases short and J 1 base short, with 8 bases between. Germline CDR1 reads MDHEN; CDR2 reads SYDVKM. DNA of the CDR3: TGTGCCAGCAGTTTACCCGGGTTTAACTATGGCTACACCTTC. Amino acids: CASSLPGFNYGYTF.

The rearrangement uses TRBV7-9 and TRBJ2-2; possibly TRBD2 for D (6 bases). The CDR3 has 14 residues. Per the germline V gene, CDR1 is SEHNR and CDR2 is FQNEAQ (reference sequence). The V gene lost 7 bases and the J gene lost 3 bases, with 12 bases spanning the gap. In DNA, the CDR3 is TGTGCCAGCACTCTCGGGGGATACACCGGGGAGCTGTTTTTT. It yields the protein CASTLGGYTGELFF.

V is TRBV5-1 and J is TRBJ2-7; D is undetermined. CDR3 size: 12 residues. Looked up from germline, CDR1 is SGHRS and CDR2 is YFSETQ. Trimming removed 0 bases at V and 4 bases at J, with 5 bases between. The CDR3 region is CASSLEPYEQYF. DNA for the CDR3: TGCGCCAGCAGCTTGGAGCCGTACGAGCAGTACTTC.

V usage is TRBV2 and J usage is TRBJ2-5; unclear D gene. V lost 4 bases, J lost 0 bases, and 15 bases lay in between. Germline assignment: CDR1 SNHLY and CDR2 FYNNEI. The CDR3 loop spans 16 amino acids. The CDR3 is CASSGLRYPYQETQYF. The CDR3 nucleotides are TGTGCCAGCAGTGGGCTTCGATACCCGTACCAAGAGACCCAGTACTTC. The full variable domain, in which reference TRBV2 and TRBJ2-5 provide the parts outside the CDR3, is EPEVTQTPSHQVTQMGQEVILRCVPISNHLYFYWYRQILGQKVEFLVSFYNNEISEKSEIFDDQFSVERPDGSNFTLKIRSTKLEDSAMYFCASSGLRYPYQETQYFGPGTRLLVL.

The genes are TRBV27 and TRBJ2-1, with D perhaps matching TRBD2 (6 bases). CDR1 is MNHEY and CDR2 is SMNVEV in the germline V gene (reference sequence). This CDR3 spans 16 amino acids. The V gene lost 1 base and the J gene lost 4 bases, with 14 bases spanning the gap. The CDR3 DNA follows: TGTGCCAGCAGTTTATTGGCGGAGGGCCCTTACAATGAGCAGTTCTTC. Its translation: CASSLLAEGPYNEQFF.

The V call is TRBV19, the J call TRBJ1-5; D is possibly TRBD1 (5 bases). V lost 4 bases and J lost 2, with 6 bases in between. The CDR3 consists of 13 residues. Germline V gene data show CDR1 as LNHDA and CDR2 as SQIVND (reference sequence). The chain's CDR3 is CASSRGGNQPQHF. As DNA, the CDR3 is TGTGCCAGTAGTAGGGGCGGCAATCAGCCCCAGCATTTT. Supplemented by reference TRBV19 and TRBJ1-5, the full variable domain reads DGGITQSPKYLFRKEGQNVTLSCEQNLNHDAMYWYRQDPGQGLRLIYYSQIVNDFQKGDIAEGYSVSREKKESFPLTVTSAQKNPTAFYLCASSRGGNQPQHFGDGTRLSIL.

The CDR3 loop reads CASSQSASFTDTQYF. The CDR3 region has the DNA TGCGCCAGCAGCCAATCGGCTAGCTTCACAGATACGCAGTATTTT. The rearrangement joins TRBV4-1 to TRBJ2-3; tentatively, D is TRBD2 (5 bases). Deletions cut 2 bases from V and 2 bases from J, with 11 bases between. This CDR3 has 15 residues. CDR1 is MGHRA and CDR2 is YSYEKL in the germline V gene.

Of note for this clone: One end of the junction fails to match germline, which may point to a read error. The V call is TRBV7-9, the J call TRBJ1-2; the D is unclear. The CDR3 is 17 residues long. CDR1 is SEHNR and CDR2 is FQNEAQ in the germline V gene (reference sequence). The CDR3 DNA is TGTTCCAGCAGCTTAGTAGTCGGGGTCGGGCGGATCTATGGCTACACCTTC. It specifies CSSSLVVGVGRIYGYTF.

This clone was counted a single time. This sequence joins TRBV5-4 and TRBJ2-3; the match to TRBD2 covers 8 bases. The germline V gene encodes CDR1 SGHNT and CDR2 YYREEE (reference sequence). V shed 0 bases, J shed 3 bases, and the junction held 9 bases outside the gene matches. The CDR3 has 17 amino acids. The CDR3 region has the DNA TGTGCCAGCAGCTTGGCCCCTTGGGGCGGGGGGACAGATACGCAGTATTTT. Translated: CASSLAPWGGGTDTQYF.